This entry lists 29 T cell receptor beta chains sequenced from one sample in a study of cytomegalovirus exposure and HLA in healthy donors. This PCR relied on a set of 60 Vbeta primers and 13 Jbeta primers. Data came from immunoSEQ multiplex PCR; TCRdb stores just in-frame clones and leaves some out. The top ten hold 6.7% of the sample, which has around 130,000 clones, 85% seen once. The sample was PBMCs. These TCRs come from a woman in her twenties or thirties in good health and CMV-seropositive.

The rearrangement links TRBV5-1 to TRBJ1-1, with 7 bases aligning to TRBD1. V trimming: 4 bases; J trimming: 5 bases; junction bases outside the gene matches: 8. Germline CDR1 SGHRS, CDR2 YFSETQ. This CDR3 region has 14 residues. The CDR3 reads CASSPRDRGTEAFF. As DNA, the CDR3 is TGCGCCAGCAGCCCTCGGGACAGAGGAACTGAAGCTTTCTTT.

This chain uses TRBV11-1 with TRBJ2-7, with TRBD1 as a possible D gene (6 bases). V was pared by 2 bases and J by 3 bases, with 11 bases between. CDR3 length: 14 amino acids. Germline CDR1 reads SGHAT; CDR2 reads FQDESV (reference sequence). The CDR3 bases are TGTGCCAGCAGCTTATACCAGGGGCTCTACGAGCAGTACTTC. Its translation: CASSLYQGLYEQYF.

V usage is TRBV28 and J usage is TRBJ1-1, with a tentative D call TRBD1 (6 bases). CDR1 and CDR2 from the germline V gene are MDHEN and SYDVKM. The V end was cut by 5 bases, the J end by 0 bases, with 22 bases between. This CDR3 region has 18 residues. The CDR3 DNA sequence: TGTGCCAGCAGTCCGCCTTCGACAGGTGGCCCCTTGAACACTGAAGCTTTCTTT. Residues: CASSPPSTGGPLNTEAFF.

The chain employs TRBV10-3 and TRBJ2-7, with TRBD2 identical over 10 bases. This CDR3 has 14 amino acids. Germline values: CDR1 ENHRY, CDR2 SYGVKD. J was trimmed by 4 bases and V by 6 bases; bases with no gene match: 6. CDR3 amino acids: CAISLAGAGYEQYF. The CDR3 DNA follows: TGTGCCATCAGCCTAGCGGGAGCGGGATACGAGCAGTACTTC.

The chain combines TRBV6-1 with TRBJ2-1; D is uncertain. The CDR3 is 12 residues long. V was pared by 8 bases and J by 1 base, with 6 bases between. Per the germline V gene, CDR1 is MNHNS and CDR2 is SASEGT. DNA for the CDR3: TGTGCCAGCGGTCAGTCCTACAATGAGCAGTTCTTC. Residues: CASGQSYNEQFF.

V is TRBV14 and J is TRBJ2-7; D may be TRBD1 (6 bases). V was shortened by 0 bases and J by 3 bases, with 15 bases between the two germline ends. Germline CDR1 SGHDN, CDR2 FVKESK. The CDR3 length is 16 residues. The CDR3 DNA follows: TGTGCCAGCAGCCAAGAGCTTGGCAGGGGAGTCTACGAGCAGTACTTC. It codes for CASSQELGRGVYEQYF.

A few counts support this clone. V and J are TRBV15 and TRBJ2-2; weak D call: TRBD2 (6 bases). V was cut by 0 bases and J by 8 bases, with 16 bases left in between. The CDR3 sequence is 16 residues long. Germline V gene lookup returns CDR1 LNHNV and CDR2 YYDKDF (reference sequence). CDR3 sequence reads: CATSREDGGREGELFF. CDR3 DNA sequence: TGTGCCACCAGCAGAGAGGACGGGGGTAGAGAAGGGGAGCTGTTTTTT.

The J gene is TRBJ2-5, the V gene TRBV5-1, with 8 bases that match TRBD1. Trimming cost V 4 bases and J 7 bases; bases outside gene matches: 12. The germline CDR1 and CDR2 sequences are SGHRS and YFSETQ. This CDR3 spans 15 amino acids. The CDR3 loop reads CASSVLDRDERTQYF. CDR3 DNA: TGCGCCAGCAGCGTCCTGGACAGGGATGAGAGGACCCAGTACTTC.

This chain connects TRBV19 to TRBJ1-1; no clear D. Trimming took 1 base from V and 1 from J, leaving 7 bases between them. The CDR3 totals 14 residues. The V gene's germline CDR1 is LNHDA and CDR2 SQIVND (reference sequence). In nucleotides, the CDR3 is TGTGCCAGTAGTATAGGGGCCCAGAACACTGAAGCTTTCTTT. Translated: CASSIGAQNTEAFF.

This chain uses TRBV5-6 with TRBJ2-7, with a possible D match to TRBD1 (5 bases). The CDR3 totals 15 residues. With 4 bases removed from V and 5 bases from J, the gap between germline ends came to 19 bases. The germline V gene encodes CDR1 SGHDT and CDR2 YYEEEE. This chain's CDR3 is CASSLALRGADEQYF. In DNA, the CDR3 is TGTGCCAGCAGCCTCGCCCTAAGGGGTGCCGACGAGCAGTACTTC. The full variable domain, in which reference TRBV5-6 and TRBJ2-7 provide the parts outside the CDR3, is DAGVTQSPTHLIKTRGQQVTLRCSPKSGHDTVSWYQQALGQGPQFIFQYYEEEERQRGNFPDRFSGHQFPNYSSELNVNALLLGDSALYLCASSLALRGADEQYFGPGTRLTVT.

To note about this clone: This sample also contains other DNA sequences that code for the same CDR3. This rearrangement joins TRBV9 to TRBJ1-1, with D perhaps TRBD1 (5 bases). Germline CDR1 reads SGDLS; CDR2 reads YYNGEE. The V end was cut by 1 base, the J end by 5 bases, with 9 bases between. This CDR3 has 13 residues. In nucleotides, the CDR3 is TGTGCCAGCAGCGTATCGGGGGGAACTGAAGCTTTCTTT. It codes for CASSVSGGTEAFF.

This chain links TRBV6-6 with TRBJ1-1; TRBD1 aligns across 9 bases. Germline V gene data show CDR1 as MNHNY and CDR2 as SVGAGI (reference sequence). The CDR3 is 16 amino acids. V lost 6 bases, J lost 2 bases, and 10 bases stayed unmatched. CDR3 loop: CASRQLPGQGNTEAFF. The CDR3 nucleotides are TGTGCCAGCAGACAACTCCCGGGACAGGGTAACACTGAAGCTTTCTTT.

The chain couples TRBV11-3 to TRBJ2-2, with TRBD1 matching over 9 bases. CDR3 length equals 17 residues. With 5 bases clipped from V and 4 bases from J, the junction kept 11 bases outside the gene matches. The germline CDR1 and CDR2 sequences are SGHNT and YENEEA. The CDR3 bases are TGTGCCAGCAGCCTTTCACCGGGACAGGGCTTCACCGGGGAGCTGTTTTTT. It codes for CASSLSPGQGFTGELFF.

The chain joins TRBV6-5 to TRBJ1-1; no clear D. The V and J ends lost 5 bases and 4 bases respectively, with 17 bases between them. Germline CDR1 is MNHEY and CDR2 is SVGAGI. The CDR3 is made up of 15 amino acids. This CDR3 is CASSLNERFGTEAFF. The CDR3 DNA reads TGTGCCAGCAGTCTTAATGAGAGGTTTGGCACTGAAGCTTTCTTT.

The genes are TRBV6-1 and TRBJ1-3; 7 bases match TRBD1. V trimming: 7 bases; J trimming: 4 bases; junction bases outside the gene matches: 4. This CDR3 has 13 residues. Germline values: CDR1 MNHNS, CDR2 SASEGT. In DNA, the CDR3 is TGTGCCAGCACCGACAGGGCCGGAAACACCATATATTTT. It codes for CASTDRAGNTIYF.

The genes are TRBV18 and TRBJ2-1; D is perhaps TRBD1 (6 bases). The ends were cut back, 2 bases at V and 3 bases at J, with 11 bases in the middle. Germline CDR1 is KGHSH and CDR2 is LQKENI. The CDR3 is made up of 15 amino acids. DNA of the CDR3: TGTGCCAGCTCACCAGAAGGGACAAACTACAATGAGCAGTTCTTC. The encoded protein is CASSPEGTNYNEQFF.

The chain recombines TRBV11-1 with TRBJ2-2; 7 nucleotides agree with TRBD1. The V segment lost 10 bases and the J segment 2 bases; nucleotides outside the gene matches: 7. The CDR3 is 14 residues long. Germline V gene data show CDR1 as SGHAT and CDR2 as FQDESV (reference sequence). This CDR3 reads CATSRQGNTGELFF. The CDR3 coding sequence is TGTGCCACCTCCCGACAGGGAAACACCGGGGAGCTGTTTTTT.

The chain couples TRBV13 to TRBJ1-5; 7 nucleotides match TRBD1. The CDR3 runs to 14 residues. Per germline, CDR1 PRHDT and CDR2 FYEKMQ (reference sequence). The V gene end was trimmed by 5 bases and the J gene end by 5 bases; junction bases not matched to a gene: 6. CDR3: CASSRRGLDQPQHF. The CDR3 DNA reads as TGTGCCAGCAGCCGCAGGGGGTTGGATCAGCCCCAGCATTTT.

The chain is built from TRBV5-6 and TRBJ2-7; possible D gene TRBD2, 6 bases. V shed 4 bases and J shed 0 bases, with 11 bases lying between them. Germline assignment: CDR1 SGHDT and CDR2 YYEEEE. This CDR3 contains 14 residues. The CDR3 sequence is CASSLRAGSYEQYF. In nucleotides, the CDR3 is TGTGCCAGCAGCCTCCGAGCGGGCTCCTACGAGCAGTACTTC.

This chain links TRBV5-1 with TRBJ2-6; 8 bases fit TRBD1. The V segment lost 5 bases and the J segment 4 bases; nucleotides outside the gene matches: 5. The CDR3 is 15 residues long. Germline CDR1 reads SGHRS; CDR2 reads YFSETQ. The CDR3 reads CASRDRDTGANVLTF. The CDR3 DNA follows: TGCGCCAGCAGGGACAGGGATACGGGGGCCAACGTCCTGACTTTC.

V is TRBV9 and J is TRBJ1-1; 8 bases are shared with TRBD1. V was clipped by 5 bases and J by 4 bases; unmatched bases: 7. The germline gives CDR1 SGDLS, CDR2 YYNGEE. This CDR3 region has 14 residues. CDR3 amino acids: CASSRTGSGTEAFF. CDR3 sequence (DNA): TGTGCCAGCAGTAGGACAGGGAGCGGCACTGAAGCTTTCTTT. The full variable domain, completed using reference TRBV9 and TRBJ1-1, is DSGVTQTPKHLITATGQRVTLRCSPRSGDLSVYWYQQSLDQGLQFLIQYYNGEERAKGNILERFSAQQFPDLHSELNLSSLELGDSALYFCASSRTGSGTEAFFGQGTRLTVV.

CDR3 residues: CASSLVTGPEAFF. CDR3 coding DNA: TGTGCCAGCAGCTTAGTTACAGGCCCCGAAGCTTTCTTT. V usage is TRBV7-9 and J usage is TRBJ1-1; D is perhaps TRBD1 (5 bases). This CDR3 has 13 residues. CDR1 and CDR2 from the germline V gene are SEHNR and FQNEAQ (reference sequence). V was cut by 1 base and J by 8 bases, with 11 bases left in between.

The chain couples TRBV28 to TRBJ2-7; 7 bases line up with TRBD2. The V gene's germline CDR1 is MDHEN and CDR2 SYDVKM. V shed 3 bases, J shed 4 bases, and the junction held 6 bases outside the gene matches. This CDR3 region has 14 residues. CDR3 amino acids: CASSFWGGEYEQYF. The CDR3, as DNA: TGTGCCAGCAGTTTTTGGGGGGGGGAATACGAGCAGTACTTC.

V gene TRBV9 combines with J gene TRBJ2-5, with 7 bases aligning to TRBD1. Germline CDR1 SGDLS, CDR2 YYNGEE. CDR3 length: 15 amino acids. Trimming took 0 bases from V and 4 from J; bases not matched to a gene: 6. The CDR3 loop is CASSVGGKGAETQYF. The CDR3 nucleotides are TGTGCCAGCAGCGTAGGGGGCAAGGGGGCAGAGACCCAGTACTTC.

The rearrangement uses TRBV19 and TRBJ2-5; possible D gene TRBD2, 6 bases. The V gene's germline CDR1 is LNHDA and CDR2 SQIVND (reference sequence). The CDR3 spans 14 residues. The V end was cut by 4 bases, the J end by 4 bases, with 13 bases between. The CDR3 DNA follows: TGTGCCAGTAGTACGAGGGACTTCGGAGAGACCCAGTACTTC. This codes for CASSTRDFGETQYF.

A single count supports this clone. The chain couples TRBV6-1 to TRBJ2-2; D gene unclear. Germline CDR1 reads MNHNS; CDR2 reads SASEGT. This CDR3 spans 12 amino acids. V was pared by 4 bases and J by 6 bases, with 6 bases between. The CDR3 nucleotides are TGTGCCAGCAGTGTATTCTCCGGGGAGCTGTTTTTT. Protein product: CASSVFSGELFF.

This sequence joins TRBV7-6 and TRBJ2-5; 9 nucleotides match TRBD1. The DNA end favors TRBJ2-7, so the J call may be wrong. The CDR3 is 18 amino acids. Germline V CDR1 and CDR2: SGHVS, FNYEAQ. In DNA form, the CDR3 reads TGTGCCAGCAGCTTAGTAGCCTACGAGGACAGGGGTTTAATCGAGCAGTACTTC. Translation gives CASSLVAYEDRGLIEQYF.

The chain is built from TRBV6-1 and TRBJ2-7, with D possibly TRBD2 on 5 matching bases. Trimming pared 11 bases from V and 6 bases from J, leaving 17 bases between. The CDR3 totals 12 residues. Per the germline V gene, CDR1 is MNHNS and CDR2 is SASEGT. In DNA, the CDR3 is TGTGCCGCGGGCCCCGGGTGGGGCGAGCAGTACTTC. Its translation is CAAGPGWGEQYF.

The V call is TRBV30, the J call TRBJ1-6; D gene unclear. The CDR3 spans 12 residues. Germline lookup yields CDR1 GTSNPN and CDR2 SVGIG (reference sequence). Between the trimmed V and J ends, which lost 5 bases and 5 bases, there was a span of 7 bases. The CDR3 DNA is TGTGCCTGGGGTGGTAATAATTCACCCCTCCACTTT. The encoded protein is CAWGGNNSPLHF.